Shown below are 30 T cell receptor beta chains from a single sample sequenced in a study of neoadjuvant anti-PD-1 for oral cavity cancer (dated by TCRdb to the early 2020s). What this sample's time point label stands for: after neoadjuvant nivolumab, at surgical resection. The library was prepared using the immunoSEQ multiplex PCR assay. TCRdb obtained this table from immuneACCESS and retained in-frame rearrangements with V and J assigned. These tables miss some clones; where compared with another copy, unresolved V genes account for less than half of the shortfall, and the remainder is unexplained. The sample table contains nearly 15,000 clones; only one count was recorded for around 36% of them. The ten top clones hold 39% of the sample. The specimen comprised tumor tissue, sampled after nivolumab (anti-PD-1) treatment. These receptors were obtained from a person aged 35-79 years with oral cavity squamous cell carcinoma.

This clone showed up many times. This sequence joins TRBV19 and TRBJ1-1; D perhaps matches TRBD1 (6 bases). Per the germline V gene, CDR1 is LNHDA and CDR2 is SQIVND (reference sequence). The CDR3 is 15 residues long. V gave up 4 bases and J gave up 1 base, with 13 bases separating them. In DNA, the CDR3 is TGTGCCAGTAGTACGACAGGCCGAACGAACACTGAAGCTTTCTTT. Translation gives CASSTTGRTNTEAFF.

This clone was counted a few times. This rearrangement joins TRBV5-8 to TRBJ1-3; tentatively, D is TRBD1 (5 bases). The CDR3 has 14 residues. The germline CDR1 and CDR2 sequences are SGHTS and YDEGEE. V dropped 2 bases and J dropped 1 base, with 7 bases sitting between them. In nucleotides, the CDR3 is TGTGCCAGCAGCTTAGGGGTGTCTGGAAACACCATATATTTT. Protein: CASSLGVSGNTIYF.

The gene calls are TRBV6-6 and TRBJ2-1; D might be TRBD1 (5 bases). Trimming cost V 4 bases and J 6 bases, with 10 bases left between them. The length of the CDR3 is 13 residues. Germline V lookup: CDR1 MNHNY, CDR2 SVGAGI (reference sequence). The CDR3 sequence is CASSSETVNEQFF. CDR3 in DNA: TGTGCCAGCAGTTCTGAGACAGTCAATGAGCAGTTCTTC.

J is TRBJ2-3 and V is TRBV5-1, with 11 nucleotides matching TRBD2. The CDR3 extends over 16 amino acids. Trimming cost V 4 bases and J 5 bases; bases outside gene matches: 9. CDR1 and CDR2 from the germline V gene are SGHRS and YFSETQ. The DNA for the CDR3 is TGCGCCAGCAGCGTTACTAGCGGGGGAAGAGGAGATACGCAGTATTTT. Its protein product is CASSVTSGGRGDTQYF.

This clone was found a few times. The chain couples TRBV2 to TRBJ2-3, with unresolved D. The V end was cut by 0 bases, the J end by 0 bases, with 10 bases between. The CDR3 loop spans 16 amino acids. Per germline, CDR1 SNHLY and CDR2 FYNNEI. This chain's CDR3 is CASSEAGALSTDTQYF. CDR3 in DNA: TGTGCCAGCAGTGAAGCGGGCGCACTGAGCACAGATACGCAGTATTTT.

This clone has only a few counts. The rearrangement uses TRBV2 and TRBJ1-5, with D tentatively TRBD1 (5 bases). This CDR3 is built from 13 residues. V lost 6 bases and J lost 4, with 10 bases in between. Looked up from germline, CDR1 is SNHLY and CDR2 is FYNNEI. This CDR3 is CASRVQANQPQHF. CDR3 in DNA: TGTGCCAGCAGGGTACAGGCTAATCAGCCCCAGCATTTT.

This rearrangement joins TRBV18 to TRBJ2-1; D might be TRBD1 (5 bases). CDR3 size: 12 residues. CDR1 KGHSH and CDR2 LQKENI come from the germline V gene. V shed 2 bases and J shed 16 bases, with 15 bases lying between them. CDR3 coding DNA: TGTGCCAGCTCACCAGGGGCCGAGTTGGTCTTCTTC. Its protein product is CASSPGAELVFF. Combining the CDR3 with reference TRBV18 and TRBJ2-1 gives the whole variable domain NAGVMQNPRHLVRRRGQEARLRCSPMKGHSHVYWYRQLPEEGLKFMVYLQKENIIDESGMPKERFSAEFPKEGPSILRIQQVVRGDSAAYFCASSPGAELVFFGPGTRLTVL.

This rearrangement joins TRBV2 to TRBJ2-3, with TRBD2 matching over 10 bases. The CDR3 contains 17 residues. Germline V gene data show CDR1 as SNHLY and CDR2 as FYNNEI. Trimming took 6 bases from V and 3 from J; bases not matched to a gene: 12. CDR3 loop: CASSNPSSGGMTDTQYF. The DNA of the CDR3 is TGTGCCAGCAGCAATCCTTCTAGCGGGGGCATGACAGATACGCAGTATTTT.

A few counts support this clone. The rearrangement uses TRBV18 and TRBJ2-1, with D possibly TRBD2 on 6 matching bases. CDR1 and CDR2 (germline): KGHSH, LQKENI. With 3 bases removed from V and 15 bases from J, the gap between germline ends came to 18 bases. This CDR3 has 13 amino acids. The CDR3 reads CASSPRRETSLFF. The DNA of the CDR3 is TGTGCCAGCTCACCCCGCCGGGAGACTAGTCTGTTCTTC.

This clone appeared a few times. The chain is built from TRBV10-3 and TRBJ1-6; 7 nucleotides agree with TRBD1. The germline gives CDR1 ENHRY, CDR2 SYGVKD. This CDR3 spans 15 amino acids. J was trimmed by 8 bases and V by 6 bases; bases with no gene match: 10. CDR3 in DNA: TGTGCCATCAGAGCTGACAGGGCAAGGGATTCACCCCTCCACTTT. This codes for CAIRADRARDSPLHF.

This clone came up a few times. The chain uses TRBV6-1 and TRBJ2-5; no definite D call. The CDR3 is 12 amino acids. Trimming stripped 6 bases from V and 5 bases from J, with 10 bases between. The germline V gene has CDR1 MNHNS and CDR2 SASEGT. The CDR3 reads CASSPPTETQYF. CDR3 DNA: TGTGCCAGCAGCCCCCCGACCGAGACCCAGTACTTC.

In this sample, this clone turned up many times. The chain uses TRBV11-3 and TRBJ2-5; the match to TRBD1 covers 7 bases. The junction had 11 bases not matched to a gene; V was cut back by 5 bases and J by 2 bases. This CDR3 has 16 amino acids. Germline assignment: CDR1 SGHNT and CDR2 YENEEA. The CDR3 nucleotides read TGTGCCAGCAGCCCCAGAACAGGGGCGTCTCAAGAGACCCAGTACTTC. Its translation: CASSPRTGASQETQYF. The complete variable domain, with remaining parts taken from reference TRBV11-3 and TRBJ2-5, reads EAGVVQSPRYKIIEKKQPVAFWCNPISGHNTLYWYLQNLGQGPELLIRYENEEAVDDSQLPKDRFSAERLKGVDSTLKIQPAELGDSAVYLCASSPRTGASQETQYFGPGTRLLVL.

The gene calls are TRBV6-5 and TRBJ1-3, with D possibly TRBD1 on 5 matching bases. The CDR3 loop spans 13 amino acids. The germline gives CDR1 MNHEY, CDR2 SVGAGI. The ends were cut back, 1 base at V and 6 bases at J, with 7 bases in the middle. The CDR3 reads CASSYWDQNTIYF. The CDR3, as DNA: TGTGCCAGCAGTTACTGGGACCAAAACACCATATATTTT.

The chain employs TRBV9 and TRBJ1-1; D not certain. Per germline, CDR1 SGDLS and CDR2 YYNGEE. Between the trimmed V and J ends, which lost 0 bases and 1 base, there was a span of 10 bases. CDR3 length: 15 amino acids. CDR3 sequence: CASSVVGSGNTEAFF. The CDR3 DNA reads TGTGCCAGCAGCGTAGTGGGGTCCGGGAACACTGAAGCTTTCTTT.

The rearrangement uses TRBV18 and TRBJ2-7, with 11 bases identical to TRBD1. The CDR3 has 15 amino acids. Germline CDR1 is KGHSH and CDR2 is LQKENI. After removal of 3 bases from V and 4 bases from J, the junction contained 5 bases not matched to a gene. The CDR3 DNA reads TGTGCCAGCTCACCCCGGACAGGGGGCAAGTACGAGCAGTACTTC. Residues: CASSPRTGGKYEQYF.

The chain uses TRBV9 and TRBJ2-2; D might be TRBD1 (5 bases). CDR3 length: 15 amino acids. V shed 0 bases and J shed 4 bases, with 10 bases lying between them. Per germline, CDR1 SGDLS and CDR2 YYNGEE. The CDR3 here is CASSVAAGRTGELFF. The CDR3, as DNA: TGTGCCAGCAGCGTAGCGGCAGGGCGCACCGGGGAGCTGTTTTTT.

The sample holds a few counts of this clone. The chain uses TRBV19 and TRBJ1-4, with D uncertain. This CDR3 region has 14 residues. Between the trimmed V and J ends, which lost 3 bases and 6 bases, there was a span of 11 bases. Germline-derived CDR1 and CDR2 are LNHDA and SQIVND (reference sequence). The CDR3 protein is CASSMGYQYEKLFF. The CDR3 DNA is TGTGCCAGTAGTATGGGGTACCAGTATGAAAAACTGTTTTTT.

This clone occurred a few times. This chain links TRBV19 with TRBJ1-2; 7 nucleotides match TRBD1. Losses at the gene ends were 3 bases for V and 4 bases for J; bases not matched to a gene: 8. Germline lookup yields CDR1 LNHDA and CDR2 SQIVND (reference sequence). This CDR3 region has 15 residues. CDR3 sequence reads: CASSMNRDRSYGYTF. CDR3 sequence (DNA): TGTGCCAGTAGTATGAACCGGGACAGAAGCTATGGCTACACCTTC.

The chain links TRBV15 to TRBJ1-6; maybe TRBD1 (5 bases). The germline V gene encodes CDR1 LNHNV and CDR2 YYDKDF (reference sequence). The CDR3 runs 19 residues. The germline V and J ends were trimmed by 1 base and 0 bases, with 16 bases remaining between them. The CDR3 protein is CATSRGTGAFHSYNSPLHF. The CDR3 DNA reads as TGTGCCACCAGCAGAGGTACAGGAGCATTCCACTCCTATAATTCACCCCTCCACTTT.

The CDR3 DNA reads TGTGCCAGCCGCTCAAGGGCTAGCGACCAAGAGACCCAGTACTTC. Encoded protein: CASRSRASDQETQYF. The V gene is TRBV7-2, the J gene TRBJ2-5; maybe TRBD2 (6 bases). Germline assignment: CDR1 SGHTA and CDR2 FQGNSA. This CDR3 is built from 15 residues. V gave up 8 bases and J gave up 0 bases, with 16 bases separating them.

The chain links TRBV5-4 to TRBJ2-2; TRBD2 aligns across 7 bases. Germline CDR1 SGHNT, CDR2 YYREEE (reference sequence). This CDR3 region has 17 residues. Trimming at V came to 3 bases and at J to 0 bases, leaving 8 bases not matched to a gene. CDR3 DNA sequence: TGTGCCAGCAGCTCGCAACAGCGGGGCCCGAACACCGGGGAGCTGTTTTTT. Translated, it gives CASSSQQRGPNTGELFF.

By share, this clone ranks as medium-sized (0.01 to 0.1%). The CDR3 region has the DNA TGTGCCAGCAGGAGTTCCAGGGTGACGAACACTGAAGCTTTCTTT. Protein product: CASRSSRVTNTEAFF. The rearrangement joins TRBV2 to TRBJ1-1; D possibly corresponds to TRBD1 (5 bases). The CDR3 is made up of 15 amino acids. The germline gives CDR1 SNHLY, CDR2 FYNNEI. The V gene lost 6 bases and the J gene lost 1 base, with 15 bases spanning the gap.

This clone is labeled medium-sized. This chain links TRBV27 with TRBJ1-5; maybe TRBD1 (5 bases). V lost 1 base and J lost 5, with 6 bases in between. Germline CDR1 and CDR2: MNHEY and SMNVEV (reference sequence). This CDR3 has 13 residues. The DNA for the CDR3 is TGTGCCAGCAGTTTATGGGACGATCAGCCCCAGCATTTT. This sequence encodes CASSLWDDQPQHF.

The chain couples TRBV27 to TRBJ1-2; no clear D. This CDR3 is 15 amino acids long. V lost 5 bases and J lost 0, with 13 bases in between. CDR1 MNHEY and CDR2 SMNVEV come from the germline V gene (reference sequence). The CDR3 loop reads CASSPRRIANYGYTF. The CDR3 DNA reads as TGTGCCAGCAGTCCCCGACGGATTGCTAACTATGGCTACACCTTC.

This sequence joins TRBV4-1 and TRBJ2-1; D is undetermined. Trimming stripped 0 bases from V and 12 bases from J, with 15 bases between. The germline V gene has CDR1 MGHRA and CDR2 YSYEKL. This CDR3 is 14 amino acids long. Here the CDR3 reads CASSQESLGFGQFF. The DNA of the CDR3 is TGCGCCAGCAGCCAAGAAAGTCTAGGGTTTGGGCAGTTCTTC.

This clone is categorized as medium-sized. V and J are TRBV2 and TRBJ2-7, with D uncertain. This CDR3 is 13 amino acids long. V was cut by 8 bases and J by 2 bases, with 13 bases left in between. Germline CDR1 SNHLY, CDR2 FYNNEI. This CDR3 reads CASQEGFTYEQYF. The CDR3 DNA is TGTGCCAGCCAGGAAGGGTTTACCTACGAGCAGTACTTC.

In nucleotides, the CDR3 is TGTGCCAGCAGCTTAGGCGGAACGGAGCAAGAGACCCAGTACTTC. This sequence encodes CASSLGGTEQETQYF. This chain uses TRBV7-7 with TRBJ2-5; D is undetermined. The CDR3 extends over 15 amino acids. The germline V gene encodes CDR1 SSHAT and CDR2 FNYEAQ (reference sequence). Trimming left V 1 base short and J 2 bases short, with 11 bases between.

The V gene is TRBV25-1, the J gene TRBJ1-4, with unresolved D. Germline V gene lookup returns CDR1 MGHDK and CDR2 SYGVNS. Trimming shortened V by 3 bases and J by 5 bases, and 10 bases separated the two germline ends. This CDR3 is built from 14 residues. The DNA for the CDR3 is TGTGCCAGCAGTGAGGAGGGTCCCAATGAAAAACTGTTTTTT. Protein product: CASSEEGPNEKLFF. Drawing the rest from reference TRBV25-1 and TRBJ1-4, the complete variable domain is EADIYQTPRYLVIGTGKKITLECSQTMGHDKMYWYQQDPGMELHLIHYSYGVNSTEKGDLSSESTVSRIRTEHFPLTLESARPSHTSQYLCASSEEGPNEKLFFGSGTQLSVL.

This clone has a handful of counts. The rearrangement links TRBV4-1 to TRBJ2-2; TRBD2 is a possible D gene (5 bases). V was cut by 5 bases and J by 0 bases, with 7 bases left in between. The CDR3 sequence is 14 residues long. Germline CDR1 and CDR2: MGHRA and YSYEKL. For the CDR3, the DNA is TGCGCCAGCAGCGGGAGAGCGAACACCGGGGAGCTGTTTTTT. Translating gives CASSGRANTGELFF.

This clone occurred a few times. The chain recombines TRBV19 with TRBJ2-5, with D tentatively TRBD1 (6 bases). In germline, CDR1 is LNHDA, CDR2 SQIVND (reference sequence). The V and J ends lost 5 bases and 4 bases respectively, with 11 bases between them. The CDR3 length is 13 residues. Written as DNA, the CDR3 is TGTGCCAGTAGTCTCGAAGGGGGAGAGACCCAGTACTTC. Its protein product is CASSLEGGETQYF.